This T cell receptor beta chain was recovered during a study of T cells in Graves' hyperthyroidism and ophthalmopathy. Using RNA transcripts as the source, TCR beta CDR3 regions were amplified. HTBI primers drove first-round RT-PCR of the TCR CDR3. TCRdb reprocessed the multiplex PCR reads via MiXCR and lists one record per CDR3 protein. The sample has 200,000 to 300,000 distinct CDR3 sequences, approximately 16% seen once. Per the germline V gene, CDR1 is SNHLY and CDR2 is FYNNEI. With 6 bases removed from V and 6 bases from J, the gap between germline ends came to 15 bases. This CDR3 has 13 residues. This clonotype was counted only a few times.

Material for sequencing was blood. This TCR came from a woman aged 18-29 years with Graves' ophthalmopathy. The chain couples TRBV2 to TRBJ2-7, with unresolved D. The CDR3 coding sequence is TGTGCCAGCAGCGCGACCACTCGAGGCGAGCAGTACTTC. Its translation: CASSATTRGEQYF.